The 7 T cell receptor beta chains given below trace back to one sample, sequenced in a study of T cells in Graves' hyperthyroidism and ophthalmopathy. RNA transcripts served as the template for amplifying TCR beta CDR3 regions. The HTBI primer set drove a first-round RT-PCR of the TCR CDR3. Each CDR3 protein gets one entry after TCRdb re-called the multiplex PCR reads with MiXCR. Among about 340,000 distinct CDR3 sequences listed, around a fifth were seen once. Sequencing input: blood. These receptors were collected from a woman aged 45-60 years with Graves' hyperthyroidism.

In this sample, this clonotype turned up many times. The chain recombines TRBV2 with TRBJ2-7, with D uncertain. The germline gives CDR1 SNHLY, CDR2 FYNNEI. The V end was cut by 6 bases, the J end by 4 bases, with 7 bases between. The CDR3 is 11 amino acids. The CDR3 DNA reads TGTGCCAGCAGCGCCTTATACGAGCAGTACTTC. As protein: CASSALYEQYF.

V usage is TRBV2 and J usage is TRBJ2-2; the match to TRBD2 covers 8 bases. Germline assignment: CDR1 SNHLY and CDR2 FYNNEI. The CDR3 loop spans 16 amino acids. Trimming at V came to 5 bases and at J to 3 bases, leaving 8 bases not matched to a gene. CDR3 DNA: TGTGCCAGCAGTTTAGGCGGGGGGCAATACACCGGGGAGCTGTTTTTT. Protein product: CASSLGGGQYTGELFF.

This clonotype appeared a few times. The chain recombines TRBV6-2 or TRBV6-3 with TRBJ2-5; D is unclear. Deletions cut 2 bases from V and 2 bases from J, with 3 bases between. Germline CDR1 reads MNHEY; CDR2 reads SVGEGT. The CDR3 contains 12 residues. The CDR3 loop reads CASSYPQETQYF. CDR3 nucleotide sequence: TGTGCCAGCAGTTACCCACAAGAGACCCAGTACTTC.

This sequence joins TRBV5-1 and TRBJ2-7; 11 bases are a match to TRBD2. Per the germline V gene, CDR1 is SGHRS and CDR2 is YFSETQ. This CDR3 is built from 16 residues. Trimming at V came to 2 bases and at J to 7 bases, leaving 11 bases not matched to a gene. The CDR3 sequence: CASSFGQTSGAGEQYF. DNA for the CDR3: TGCGCCAGCAGCTTTGGCCAGACTAGCGGGGCGGGGGAGCAGTACTTC.

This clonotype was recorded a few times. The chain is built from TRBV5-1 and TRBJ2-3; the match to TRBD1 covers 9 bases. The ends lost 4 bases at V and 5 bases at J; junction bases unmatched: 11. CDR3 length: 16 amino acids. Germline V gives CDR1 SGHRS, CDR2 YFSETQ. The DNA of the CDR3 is TGCGCCAGCAGCCTTTTTCCGGGACAGGGACAAGATACGCAGTATTTT. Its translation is CASSLFPGQGQDTQYF.

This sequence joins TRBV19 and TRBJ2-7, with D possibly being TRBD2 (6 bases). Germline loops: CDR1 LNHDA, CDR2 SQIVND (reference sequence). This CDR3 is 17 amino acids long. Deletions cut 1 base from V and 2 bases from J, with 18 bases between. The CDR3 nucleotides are TGTGCCAGTAGTATAGCGATTACGGCGGGACGACCCTACGAGCAGTACTTC. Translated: CASSIAITAGRPYEQYF.

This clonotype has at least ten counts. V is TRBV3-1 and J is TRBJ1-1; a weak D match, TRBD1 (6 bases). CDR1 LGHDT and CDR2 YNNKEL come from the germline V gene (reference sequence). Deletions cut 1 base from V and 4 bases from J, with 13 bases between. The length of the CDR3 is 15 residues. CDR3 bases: TGTGCCAGCAGCCAAGGTGACAGAGGGGGCACTGAAGCTTTCTTT. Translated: CASSQGDRGGTEAFF. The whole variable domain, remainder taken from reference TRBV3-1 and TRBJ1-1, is DTAVSQTPKYLVTQMGNDKSIKCEQNLGHDTMYWYKQDSKKFLKIMFSYNNKELIINETVPNRFSPKSPDKAHLNLHINSLELGDSAVYFCASSQGDRGGTEAFFGQGTRLTVV.